This record looks at one T cell receptor (beta chain) sequence and its context. The antigen is not known. These data come from a study of OX40 agonist ivuxolimab in advanced cancers. For the study at large: Melanoma, hepatocellular carcinoma, head and neck or renal cell cancer occurred in dose-escalation patients.

Repertoires were generated with immunoSEQ multiplex PCR, while TCRdb's copy carries only in-frame clones and drops some. The table includes roughly 92,000 clones, roughly 90% detected once. Germline loops: CDR1 SGHDN, CDR2 FVKESK. V was pared by 0 bases and J by 4 bases, with 12 bases between. This CDR3 contains 15 residues. Patients were excluded for autoimmune disease history or systemic immunosuppression. Blood got drawn at baseline, again on cycle 4 day 1, and then on cycle 7 day 1. Study conclusions and caveats: Expanded peripheral T cell antigen specificity was not determined.

The TCR sequence derives from an adult with an advanced solid tumor such as melanoma, head and neck, liver or kidney cancer. Here the sequenced sample was CD4+ or CD8+ T cells sorted from blood, taken in a trial of the OX40 agonist ivuxolimab. This sequence joins TRBV14 and TRBJ1-2; D unresolved. This chain's CDR3 is CASSQDYGGLYGYTF. The CDR3 nucleotides are TGTGCCAGCAGCCAAGATTACGGCGGGCTCTATGGCTACACCTTC.